One sample yielded the 13 T cell receptor beta chains listed below, sequenced in a study of blood T cell repertoires in COVID-19. Generated by immunoSEQ multiplex PCR, the TCRdb table keeps only in-frame clones and is missing some. Among approximately 90,000 clones listed, approximately 80% were seen once. Sequenced material: peripheral blood. The receptors stem from an elderly woman with active or convalescent COVID-19.

In regard to this clone: At one of its ends the junction is not consistent with the germline gene, which may arise from a read error. The chain carries TRBV7-2 and TRBJ2-1, with TRBD2 matching 7 bases. This CDR3 contains 16 residues. Per germline, CDR1 SGHTA and CDR2 FQGNSA. The CDR3 region is CASSLAAPTLYNEQFF. The CDR3, as DNA: TGTGCCAGCAGCCTAGCGGCACCCACCCTTTACAATGAGCAGTTCTTC. Complete variable domain (other parts from reference TRBV7-2 and TRBJ2-1): GAGVSQSPSNKVTEKGKDVELRCDPISGHTALYWYRQSLGQGLEFLIYFQGNSAPDKSGLPSDRFSAERTGGSVSTLTIQRTQQEDSAVYLCASSLAAPTLYNEQFFGPGTRLTVL.

V gene TRBV19 combines with J gene TRBJ2-1, with 10 bases matching TRBD1. The length of the CDR3 is 14 residues. CDR1 LNHDA and CDR2 SQIVND come from the germline V gene (reference sequence). Trimming cost V 4 bases and J 10 bases; bases outside gene matches: 7. This CDR3 is CASSKGQGTQEQFF. The DNA for the CDR3 is TGTGCCAGTAGTAAGGGACAGGGGACTCAGGAGCAGTTCTTC.

This clone was seen a few times. V usage is TRBV3-1 (or the pseudogene TRBV3-2) and J usage is TRBJ1-3; possibly TRBD1 for D (5 bases). V lost 1 base and J lost 1, with 11 bases in between. The CDR3 has 16 residues. CDR1 is LGHDT, CDR2 YNNKEL, per germline (reference sequence). This CDR3 is CASSQGLQGSGNTIYF. DNA for the CDR3: TGTGCCAGCAGCCAAGGACTGCAGGGATCTGGAAACACCATATATTTT.

The V and J genes are TRBV6-1 and TRBJ1-5; 12 nucleotides agree with TRBD1. CDR3 size: 19 residues. J gave up 1 base and V 4 bases, and 11 bases lay outside the gene matches. Germline CDR1 is MNHNS and CDR2 is SASEGT. In nucleotides, the CDR3 is TGTGCCAGCAGTGCCAGATACGGGACAGGGGGCGAAAGCAATCAGCCCCAGCATTTT. Translation: CASSARYGTGGESNQPQHF.

This clone was recorded once. The chain couples TRBV20-1 to TRBJ1-2; unclear D gene. The CDR3 runs 12 residues. V lost 6 bases to trimming and J lost 7 bases, with 15 bases between them. Germline CDR1 and CDR2: DFQATT and SNEGSKA (reference sequence). CDR3 protein: CSASPELVGYTF. CDR3 DNA: TGCAGTGCCAGTCCGGAGTTGGTTGGCTACACCTTC.

This chain links TRBV28 with TRBJ1-4; 8 bases are shared with TRBD1. The trim removed 6 bases at V and 1 base at J, leaving 7 bases unmatched. The CDR3 extends over 16 amino acids. The V gene's germline CDR1 is MDHEN and CDR2 SYDVKM. The DNA of the CDR3 is TGTGCCAGCAGCTTGCAGGGGGCTGTAACTAATGAAAAACTGTTTTTT. Residues: CASSLQGAVTNEKLFF.

The chain is built from TRBV6-5 and TRBJ1-6; possibly TRBD1 for D (5 bases). Per germline, CDR1 MNHEY and CDR2 SVGAGI. The CDR3 is 14 amino acids. V was cut by 0 bases and J by 10 bases, with 10 bases left in between. In nucleotides, the CDR3 is TGTGCCAGCAGTTACTCGGGGCACTTATCACCCCTCCACTTT. Translation: CASSYSGHLSPLHF.

V is TRBV15 and J is TRBJ2-4; D is ambiguous. Germline CDR1 is LNHNV and CDR2 is YYDKDF (reference sequence). Trimming left V 0 bases short and J 0 bases short, with 6 bases between. CDR3 length equals 15 residues. The CDR3 coding sequence is TGTGCCACCAGCAGAGATCGGTTAGCCAAAAACATTCAGTACTTC. It translates to CATSRDRLAKNIQYF.

This clone was seen a handful of times. The CDR3 protein is CASSDPGVTNVLTF. CDR3 DNA sequence: TGTGCCAGCAGTGACCCAGGGGTTACCAACGTCCTGACTTTC. The V and J genes are TRBV2 and TRBJ2-6, with D tentatively TRBD1 (6 bases). The CDR3 is 14 amino acids. Trimming removed 3 bases from V and 8 bases from J, with 11 bases in between. Germline CDR1 and CDR2: SNHLY and FYNNEI.

The V and J genes are TRBV7-9 and TRBJ2-1, with D unclear. CDR1 is SEHNR, CDR2 FQNEAQ, per germline (reference sequence). The CDR3 has 14 amino acids. The V end was cut by 2 bases, the J end by 8 bases, with 13 bases between. CDR3 bases: TGTGCCAGCAGCTTAACTAACCCCGAGGATGAGCAGTTCTTC. Its protein product is CASSLTNPEDEQFF.

This clone was observed a single time. The chain links TRBV11-1 to TRBJ1-2, with 9 nucleotides matching TRBD1. The junction had 8 bases not matched to a gene; V was cut back by 5 bases and J by 4 bases. The CDR3 runs 15 residues. From germline, CDR1 is SGHAT and CDR2 FQDESV (reference sequence). For the CDR3, the DNA is TGTGCCAGCAGCCCGGGACAGGGTTCAAGCTATGGCTACACCTTC. It yields the protein CASSPGQGSSYGYTF.

The genes are TRBV9 and TRBJ1-1; D possibly corresponds to TRBD1 (6 bases). Trimming removed 3 bases at V and 2 bases at J, with 14 bases between. The CDR3 is 15 amino acids. Germline V gene sequence: CDR1 SGDLS, CDR2 YYNGEE. CDR3 sequence: CASSETTGPNTEAFF. In DNA form, the CDR3 reads TGTGCCAGCAGCGAAACGACAGGACCCAACACTGAAGCTTTCTTT.

The chain uses TRBV27 and TRBJ2-1, with 7 bases that match TRBD1. This CDR3 is 16 amino acids long. V lost 4 bases, J lost 8 bases, and 14 bases stayed unmatched. Per germline, CDR1 MNHEY and CDR2 SMNVEV (reference sequence). The CDR3 coding sequence is TGTGCCAGCAGTTCCCGAACAGGGGTACCTTTCTATGAGCAGTTCTTC. It encodes CASSSRTGVPFYEQFF.